The entry below describes one TCR beta chain. These data belong to a study of blood T cell repertoires in COVID-19. Study information: PBMCs, B-cell-depleted T cells, or T cells were the source of the cDNA or gDNA that made up the material.

The study drew participants aged about 18 to 90 years from 20 to 30 US areas. Per the original methods: Amplification from reference gene primers served as the basis for estimated nucleated cell counts. Measured with immunoSEQ multiplex PCR; TCRdb has only the in-frame clones, and not every one. From that table come the V and J calls and clone size; the DNA was used to work out D and trimming. The table includes some 190,000 clones, around 82% detected once. This clonotype originated in a man younger than 40 with acute COVID-19. Sequencing input: PBMCs or T cells enriched from blood (not recorded which).

The CDR3 loop reads CASSETVQNTEAFF. CDR3 DNA sequence: TGCGCCAGCAGTGAGACAGTTCAAAACACTGAAGCTTTCTTT. The chain joins TRBV10-1 to TRBJ1-1; D not resolved. The CDR3 totals 14 residues. The V end was cut by 2 bases, the J end by 2 bases, with 9 bases between. Germline CDR1 reads WNHNN; CDR2 reads SYGVQD (reference sequence).